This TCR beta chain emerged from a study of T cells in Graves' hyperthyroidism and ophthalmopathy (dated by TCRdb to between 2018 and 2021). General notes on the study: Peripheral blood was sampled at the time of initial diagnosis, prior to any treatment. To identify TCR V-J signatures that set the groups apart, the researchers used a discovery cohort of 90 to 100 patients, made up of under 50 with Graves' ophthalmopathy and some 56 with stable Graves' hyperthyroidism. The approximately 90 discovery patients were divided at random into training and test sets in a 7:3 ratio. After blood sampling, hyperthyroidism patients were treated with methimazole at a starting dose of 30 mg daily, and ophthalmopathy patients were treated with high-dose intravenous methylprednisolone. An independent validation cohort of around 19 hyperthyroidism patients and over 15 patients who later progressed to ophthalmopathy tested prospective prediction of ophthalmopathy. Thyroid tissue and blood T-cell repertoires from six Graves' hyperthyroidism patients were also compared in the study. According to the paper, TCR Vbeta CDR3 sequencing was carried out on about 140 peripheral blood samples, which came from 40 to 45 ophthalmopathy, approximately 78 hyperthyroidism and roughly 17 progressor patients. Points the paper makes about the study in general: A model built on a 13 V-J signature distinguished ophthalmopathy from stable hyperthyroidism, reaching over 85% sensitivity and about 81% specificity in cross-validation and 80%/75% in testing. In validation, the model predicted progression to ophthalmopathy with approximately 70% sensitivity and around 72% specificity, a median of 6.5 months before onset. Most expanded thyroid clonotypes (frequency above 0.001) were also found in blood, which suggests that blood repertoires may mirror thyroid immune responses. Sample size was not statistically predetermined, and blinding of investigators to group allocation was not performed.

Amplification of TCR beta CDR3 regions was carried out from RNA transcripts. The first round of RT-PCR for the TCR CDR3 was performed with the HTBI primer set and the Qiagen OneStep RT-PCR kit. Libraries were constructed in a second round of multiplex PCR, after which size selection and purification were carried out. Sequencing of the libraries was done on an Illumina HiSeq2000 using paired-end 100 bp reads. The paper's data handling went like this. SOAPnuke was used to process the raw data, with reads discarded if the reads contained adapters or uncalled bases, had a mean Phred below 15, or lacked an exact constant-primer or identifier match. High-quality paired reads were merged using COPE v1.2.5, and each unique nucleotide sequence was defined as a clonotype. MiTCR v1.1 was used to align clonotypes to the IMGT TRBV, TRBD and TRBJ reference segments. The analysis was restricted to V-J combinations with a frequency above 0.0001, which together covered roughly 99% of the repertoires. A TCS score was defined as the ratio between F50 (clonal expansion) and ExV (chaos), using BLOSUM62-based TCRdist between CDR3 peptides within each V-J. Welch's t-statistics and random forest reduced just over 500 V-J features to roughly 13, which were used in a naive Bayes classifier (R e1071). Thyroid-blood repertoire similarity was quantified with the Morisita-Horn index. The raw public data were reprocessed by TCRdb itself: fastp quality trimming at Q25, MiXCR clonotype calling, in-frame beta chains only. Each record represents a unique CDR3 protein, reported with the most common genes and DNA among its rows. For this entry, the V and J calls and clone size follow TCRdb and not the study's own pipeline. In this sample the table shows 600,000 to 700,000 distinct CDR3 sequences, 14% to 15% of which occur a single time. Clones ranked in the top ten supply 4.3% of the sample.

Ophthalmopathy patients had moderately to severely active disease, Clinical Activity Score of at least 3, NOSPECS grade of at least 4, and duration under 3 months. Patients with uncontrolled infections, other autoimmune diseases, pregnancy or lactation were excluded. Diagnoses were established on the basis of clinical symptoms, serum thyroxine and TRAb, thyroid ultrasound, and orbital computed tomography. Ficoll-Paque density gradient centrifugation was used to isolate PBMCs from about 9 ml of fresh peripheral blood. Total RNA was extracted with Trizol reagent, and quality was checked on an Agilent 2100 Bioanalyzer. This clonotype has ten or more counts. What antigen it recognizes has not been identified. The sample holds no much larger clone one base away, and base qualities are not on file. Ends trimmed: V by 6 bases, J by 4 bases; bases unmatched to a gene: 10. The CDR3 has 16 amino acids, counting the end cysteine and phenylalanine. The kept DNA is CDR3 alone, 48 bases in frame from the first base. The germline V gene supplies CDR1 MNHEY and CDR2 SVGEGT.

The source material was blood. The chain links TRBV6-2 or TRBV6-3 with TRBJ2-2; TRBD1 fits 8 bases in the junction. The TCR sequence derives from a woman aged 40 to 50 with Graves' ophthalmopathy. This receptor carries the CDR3 CASSPRQGPLTGELFF. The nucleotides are TGTGCCAGCAGCCCGAGACAGGGGCCCCTCACCGGGGAGCTGTTTTTT.